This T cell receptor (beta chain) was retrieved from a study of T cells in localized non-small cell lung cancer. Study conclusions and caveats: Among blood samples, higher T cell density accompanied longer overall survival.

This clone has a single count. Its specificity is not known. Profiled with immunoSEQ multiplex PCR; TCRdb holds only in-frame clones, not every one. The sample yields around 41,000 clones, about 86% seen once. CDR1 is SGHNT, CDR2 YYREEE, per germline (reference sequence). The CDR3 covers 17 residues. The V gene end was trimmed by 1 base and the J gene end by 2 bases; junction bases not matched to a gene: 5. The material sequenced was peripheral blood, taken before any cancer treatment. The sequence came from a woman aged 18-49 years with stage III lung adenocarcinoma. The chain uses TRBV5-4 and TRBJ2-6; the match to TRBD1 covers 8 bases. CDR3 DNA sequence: TGTGCCAGCAGCTTGTTGGCAGGGGGCGCTGGGGCCAACGTCCTGACTTTC. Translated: CASSLLAGGAGANVLTF.